These T cell receptor beta chains were read from a single sample in a study of blood T cells in healthy people across ages. TCRdb reprocessed the 5' RACE reads with MiXCR, giving one entry per CDR3 protein. In the table there are about 670,000 distinct CDR3 sequences, about 50% of which are singletons. Material for sequencing was blood. The receptors come from an elderly woman in good health. CDR3s include the opening cysteine and the closing phenylalanine or tryptophan. Fields, in order: D gene, V gene, J gene, clone size, CDR3 DNA, CDR3 protein. D genes are given only for firm matches. Some rows have no size entry. The others give once, few or many, or a class for an expanded clone.

>.|TRBV7-6|TRBJ1-5|few
TGTGCCAGCAGCTCCCAGGACAGCCAGCCCCAGCATTTT
CASSSQDSQPQHF
>.|TRBV5-1|TRBJ2-7|.
TGCGCCAGCAGCTCTACCAGAAACTCCATCTCCTACGAGCAGTACTTC
CASSSTRNSISYEQYF
>.|TRBV29-1|TRBJ1-2|.
TGCAGCGTTGAAGATGAGAGCTTCGGCTACACCTTC
CSVEDESFGYTF
>.|TRBV10-3|TRBJ2-5|many
TGTGCCATCAGCTATAGCGGCCAAGAGACCCAGTACTTC
CAISYSGQETQYF
>TRBD2|TRBV18|TRBJ2-7|many
TGTGCCAGCTCAGTTGGACTAGCGAGCACCTACGAGCAGTACTTC
CASSVGLASTYEQYF
>TRBD2|TRBV5-1|TRBJ2-5|many
TGCGCCAGCAGCCCCCGCACTAGCGGATACCAAGAGACCCAGTACTTC
CASSPRTSGYQETQYF
>TRBD1|TRBV10-3|TRBJ1-5|.
TGTGCCATCAGCGCTGGACAGGGTAGGGGCAATCAGCCCCAGCATTTT
CAISAGQGRGNQPQHF
>TRBD2|TRBV20-1|TRBJ2-7|many
TGCAGTGCTATGTCCGGGGGGACCTACGAGCAGTACTTC
CSAMSGGTYEQYF
>.|TRBV29-1|TRBJ1-1|.
TGCAGCGTTCGGCAGGGCCATTTGAACACTGAAGCTTTCTTT
CSVRQGHLNTEAFF
>.|TRBV14|TRBJ2-7|many
TGTGCCAGCAGCCAAGATTCGGACTACGAGCAGTACTTC
CASSQDSDYEQYF
>TRBD2|TRBV4-1|TRBJ2-1|.
TGCGCCAGCAGCCGAGCGGGAGGCCCCGCTTACAATGAGCAGTTCTTC
CASSRAGGPAYNEQFF
>TRBD2|TRBV4-3|TRBJ2-3|.
TGCGCCAGCAGCCAAGGGGTCACTAGCGGGGAATACACAGATACGCAGTATTTT
CASSQGVTSGEYTDTQYF
>.|TRBV15|TRBJ2-7|.
TGTGCCACCAGCGGAGCCGGGACCGCCCAGAATGAGCAGTACTTC
CATSGAGTAQNEQYF
>TRBD2|TRBV4-2|TRBJ2-1|.
TGTGCCAGCAGCCAAGCTGAGGCGGGGGCCTACAATGAGCAGTTCTTC
CASSQAEAGAYNEQFF
>.|TRBV20-1|TRBJ1-4|few
TGCAGTGCCGCTCTCCCCAGGGGTACTAATGAAAAACTGTTTTTT
CSAALPRGTNEKLFF
>.|TRBV24-1|TRBJ2-3|once
TGTGCCACCAGCCCGGTACTCACGGATACGCAGTATTTT
CATSPVLTDTQYF
>TRBD2|TRBV10-3|TRBJ2-3|.
TGTGCCATCAGGGACCCGACTAGCGGGAGGGCTGGAGATACGCAGTATTTT
CAIRDPTSGRAGDTQYF
>.|TRBV3-1|TRBJ2-5|.
TGTGCCAGCAGCCACAGCAGAGGAAGACAGTACTTC
CASSHSRGRQYF
>.|TRBV7-8|TRBJ2-1|once
TGTGCCAGCAGCTTTCTAGGGGGGAGCTCCTACAATGGGCAGTTCTTC
CASSFLGGSSYNGQFF
>.|TRBV10-3|TRBJ2-7|.
TGTGCCATCAGTGATCAAACCGGGACACCTTACGAGCAGTACTTC
CAISDQTGTPYEQYF
>.|TRBV3-1|TRBJ1-2|.
TGTGCCAGCAGCCAGGGCGGTAGGGGGTACAACTATGGCTACACCTTC
CASSQGGRGYNYGYTF
>.|TRBV12-3/TRBV12-4|TRBJ1-2|.
TGTGCCAGCAGTTTATTATCTCGGGGGCCCAAAAACTATGGCTACACCTTC
CASSLLSRGPKNYGYTF
>TRBD1|TRBV4-1|TRBJ1-2|many
TGCGCCAGCAGCCAACCCGACAGGGCTGAAGGCTACACCTTC
CASSQPDRAEGYTF
>TRBD1|TRBV25-1|TRBJ1-4|few
TGTGCCAGCAGTGAGCGGACAGGGGAAAATGAGAAACTGTTTTTT
CASSERTGENEKLFF
>TRBD2|TRBV5-1|TRBJ2-1|.
TGCGCCAGCAGCTGGGAGACTAGCGAGTCTTTCTACAGCGAGCAGTTCTTC
CASSWETSESFYSEQFF
>.|TRBV5-5|TRBJ2-5|few
TGTGCCAGCAGCCTGACACAGCTACGCCAAGAGACCCAGTACTTC
CASSLTQLRQETQYF
>.|TRBV4-2|TRBJ2-1|many
TGTGCCAGCAGCCAAGATCGGGGTCCCAGTTCCCGACGGTTCTTC
CASSQDRGPSSRRFF
>.|TRBV27|TRBJ2-7|many
TGTGCCACCATGTTCGGGGCAGGGCGGTACGAGCAGTACTTC
CATMFGAGRYEQYF
>.|TRBV29-1|TRBJ1-2|few
TGCAGCGTTGTAGAGACAGTCTATGGCTACACCTTC
CSVVETVYGYTF
>.|TRBV6-1|TRBJ2-3|few
TGTGCCAGCAGTGCCCTTACTAGAGGCACAGATACGCAGTATTTT
CASSALTRGTDTQYF
>.|TRBV11-1|TRBJ2-1|many
TGTGCAAGCAGCCCCACCAGGGTCGGGTTTTACAATGAGCAGTTCTTC
CASSPTRVGFYNEQFF
>TRBD2|TRBV5-1|TRBJ2-1|.
TGCGCCAGCAGCTTTCAAGCGGGAGGCTACAATGAGCAGTTCTTC
CASSFQAGGYNEQFF
>.|TRBV29-1|TRBJ2-1|many
TGCAGCGCGGGGGAGGAGGAGCAGTTCTTC
CSAGEEEQFF
>.|TRBV7-9|TRBJ2-3|.
TGTGCCAACAGCTTTTCTACCACAGGTCCAATCACAGATACGCAGTATTTT
CANSFSTTGPITDTQYF
>TRBD2|TRBV20-1|TRBJ2-3|.
TGCAGTGCTAGATCCGGGTTGAGCGGGGGGTCAGATACGCAGTATTTT
CSARSGLSGGSDTQYF
>.|TRBV18|TRBJ1-3|.
TGTGCCAGCGCACCGCGAAAAGACCCCATATATTTT
CASAPRKDPIYF
>.|TRBV20-1|TRBJ2-7|.
TGCAGTGCTAGAAAGACAGGAAGCTCCTACGAGCAGTACTTC
CSARKTGSSYEQYF
>.|TRBV7-9|TRBJ2-1|.
TGTGCCAGCAGCTTAGCTGGGACTTCCAATAAGCAGTTCTTC
CASSLAGTSNKQFF
>.|TRBV20-1|TRBJ2-3|.
TGCAGTGCTAGCAGAGGGTTAGGCACAGATACGCAGTATTTT
CSASRGLGTDTQYF
>.|TRBV7-9|TRBJ1-4|.
TGTGCCAGCGATGAGTCGGACAGCCTTAATGAAAAACTGTTTTTT
CASDESDSLNEKLFF
>.|TRBV5-1|TRBJ2-1|.
TGCGCCAGCAGCTCCGGGCTTATCTCCTACAATGAGCAGTTCTTC
CASSSGLISYNEQFF
>.|TRBV20-1|TRBJ1-6|few
TGCAGTGCTAGAGATGGGGACTCCTATAATTCACCCCTCCACTTT
CSARDGDSYNSPLHF
>.|TRBV20-1|TRBJ1-2|once
TGCAGTGCTAGAGTTGACAGTTTCGATGGCTACACCTTC
CSARVDSFDGYTF
>.|TRBV6-2/TRBV6-3|TRBJ1-5|.
TGTGCCAGCAGTTCCGAGGGGGGCTTTCGGAATCAGCCCCAGCATTTT
CASSSEGGFRNQPQHF